This TCR beta chain was identified in a study of blood T cell repertoires in COVID-19 (dated by TCRdb to the early 2020s). About the investigation overall: The collaborator samples originated in the United States, Italy and Spain and spanned the acute and convalescent phases of COVID-19. The material from the prospective study consisted of cDNA or gDNA derived from T cells, B-cell-depleted T cells, or PBMCs. Deeply sampled blood TCRbeta repertoires from subjects exposed to, actively infected with, or recovered from COVID-19 were included in the dataset. The repertoires were released in a freely available public database intended as a resource for research on the immune response to SARS-CoV-2. The samples were drawn from two sources: the first 160 participants of the ongoing ImmuneRACE study, and over 1,000 subjects contributed by 6 global collaborators. The sample metadata nearly always contained a de-identified subject ID, COVID-19 status, age in years and sex. Where available, HLA class I and class II types were taken from metadata supplied by the sample provider and were not determined by assay-based typing.

Enrolling through a virtual design, the prospective study's participants ranged in age from roughly 18 to 95 years and lived across 24 United States geographic areas. To assign participants to cohorts, the prospective study relied on clinical history that participants themselves reported in a screening survey and a study questionnaire. Recovered participants in ImmuneRACE Cohort 3 were defined by two consecutive negative NP/OP PCR tests, clearance by a healthcare professional, or resolution of symptoms. Mobile phlebotomists in the prospective study collected whole blood, serum and a nasopharyngeal or oropharyngeal swab from every participant. Additional blood draws and questionnaires over an approximately two-month period could optionally be provided by prospective study participants. Before DNA extraction, blood samples from the prospective study were shipped at room temperature or frozen. TCRbeta CDR3 regions were amplified from genomic DNA using the immunoSEQ Assay, a bias-controlled multiplex PCR. The paper's processing steps were these. The number of nucleated cells in each sample was estimated by amplification of reference gene primers within the assay. To quantify the absolute abundance of each unique TCRbeta CDR3 rearrangement, sequence reads were collapsed and filtered. Productive Simpson clonality was computed per sample as the square root of Simpson's diversity index over productive rearrangements. TCRdb's version of the immuneACCESS table is confined to in-frame rearrangements and falls short of the full clone set. An unresolved V gene accounts for under half of the shortfall where checked; the remainder is of unknown origin. For V, J and clone size, that table is used; D and trimming come from the DNA. The sample records 200,000 to 300,000 clones, roughly 83% of which are singletons. The top ten clones comprise around 2% of the sample.

Study-level results and caveats: Clinical and demographic metadata were provided uncurated, with the amount varying by source and participant.

CDR1 and CDR2 (SGHTA, FQGNSA) derive from the germline V gene. Trimming accounts for 1 base at V and 4 bases at J, while the number of junction bases matched to no gene is 4. The CDR3 numbers 16 residues from cysteine through phenylalanine. The entry retains the CDR3 DNA only, 48 bases that are in frame from base 1. As to this clone: It lacks a known antigen. One base away there is no much larger clone; base qualities are not given.

This sequence originates from a woman aged 45-60 years who had recovered from COVID-19. The sample taken for sequencing was PBMCs or T cells enriched from blood (not recorded which). The chain links TRBV7-2 with TRBJ2-5; 12 bases in the junction line up with TRBD1. The DNA sequence follows: TGTGCCAGCAGCTTAGTAGGGACAGGGGGCGGAGAGACCCAGTACTTC. Its protein product is CASSLVGTGGGETQYF.